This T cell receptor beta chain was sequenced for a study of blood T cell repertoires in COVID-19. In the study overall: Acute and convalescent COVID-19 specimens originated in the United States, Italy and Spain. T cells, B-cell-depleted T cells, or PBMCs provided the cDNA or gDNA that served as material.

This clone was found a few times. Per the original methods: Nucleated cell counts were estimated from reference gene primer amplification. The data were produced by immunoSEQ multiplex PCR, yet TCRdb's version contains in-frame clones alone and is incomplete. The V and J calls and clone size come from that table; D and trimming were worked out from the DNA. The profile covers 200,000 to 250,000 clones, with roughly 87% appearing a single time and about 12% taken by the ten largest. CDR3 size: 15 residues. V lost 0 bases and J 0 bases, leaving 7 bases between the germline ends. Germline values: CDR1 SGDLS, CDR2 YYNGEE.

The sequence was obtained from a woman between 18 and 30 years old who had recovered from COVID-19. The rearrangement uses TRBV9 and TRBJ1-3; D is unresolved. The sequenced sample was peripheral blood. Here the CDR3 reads CASSVGGLSGNTIYF. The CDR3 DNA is TGTGCCAGCAGCGTAGGAGGGCTCTCTGGAAACACCATATATTTT.